This T cell receptor beta chain was documented in a study of a mutant IDH1 vaccine in newly diagnosed glioma. Using immunoSEQ multiplex PCR, the repertoire was profiled, and TCRdb retains in-frame clones only, with some absent. The table has about 51,000 clones, roughly 80% seen once. The V gene's germline CDR1 is PRHDT and CDR2 FYEKMQ (reference sequence). V lost 2 bases, J lost 3 bases, and 8 bases lay in between. The CDR3 covers 13 residues. This clone showed up just a few times. Sample time point: baseline, week 1 (first vaccination visit). Treatment given: pre-vaccination baseline after standard-of-care therapy.

Sequenced here: PBMCs, sampled from a glioma patient treated with radiotherapy, temozolomide or both. The chain has TRBV13 and TRBJ2-7; D could derive from TRBD1 or TRBD2 (5 bases each). This receptor was obtained from a woman between 40 and 50 years old with glioma. CDR3 sequence: CASSLSGGYEQYF. The CDR3 DNA reads as TGTGCCAGCAGCTTATCTGGGGGCTACGAGCAGTACTTC.